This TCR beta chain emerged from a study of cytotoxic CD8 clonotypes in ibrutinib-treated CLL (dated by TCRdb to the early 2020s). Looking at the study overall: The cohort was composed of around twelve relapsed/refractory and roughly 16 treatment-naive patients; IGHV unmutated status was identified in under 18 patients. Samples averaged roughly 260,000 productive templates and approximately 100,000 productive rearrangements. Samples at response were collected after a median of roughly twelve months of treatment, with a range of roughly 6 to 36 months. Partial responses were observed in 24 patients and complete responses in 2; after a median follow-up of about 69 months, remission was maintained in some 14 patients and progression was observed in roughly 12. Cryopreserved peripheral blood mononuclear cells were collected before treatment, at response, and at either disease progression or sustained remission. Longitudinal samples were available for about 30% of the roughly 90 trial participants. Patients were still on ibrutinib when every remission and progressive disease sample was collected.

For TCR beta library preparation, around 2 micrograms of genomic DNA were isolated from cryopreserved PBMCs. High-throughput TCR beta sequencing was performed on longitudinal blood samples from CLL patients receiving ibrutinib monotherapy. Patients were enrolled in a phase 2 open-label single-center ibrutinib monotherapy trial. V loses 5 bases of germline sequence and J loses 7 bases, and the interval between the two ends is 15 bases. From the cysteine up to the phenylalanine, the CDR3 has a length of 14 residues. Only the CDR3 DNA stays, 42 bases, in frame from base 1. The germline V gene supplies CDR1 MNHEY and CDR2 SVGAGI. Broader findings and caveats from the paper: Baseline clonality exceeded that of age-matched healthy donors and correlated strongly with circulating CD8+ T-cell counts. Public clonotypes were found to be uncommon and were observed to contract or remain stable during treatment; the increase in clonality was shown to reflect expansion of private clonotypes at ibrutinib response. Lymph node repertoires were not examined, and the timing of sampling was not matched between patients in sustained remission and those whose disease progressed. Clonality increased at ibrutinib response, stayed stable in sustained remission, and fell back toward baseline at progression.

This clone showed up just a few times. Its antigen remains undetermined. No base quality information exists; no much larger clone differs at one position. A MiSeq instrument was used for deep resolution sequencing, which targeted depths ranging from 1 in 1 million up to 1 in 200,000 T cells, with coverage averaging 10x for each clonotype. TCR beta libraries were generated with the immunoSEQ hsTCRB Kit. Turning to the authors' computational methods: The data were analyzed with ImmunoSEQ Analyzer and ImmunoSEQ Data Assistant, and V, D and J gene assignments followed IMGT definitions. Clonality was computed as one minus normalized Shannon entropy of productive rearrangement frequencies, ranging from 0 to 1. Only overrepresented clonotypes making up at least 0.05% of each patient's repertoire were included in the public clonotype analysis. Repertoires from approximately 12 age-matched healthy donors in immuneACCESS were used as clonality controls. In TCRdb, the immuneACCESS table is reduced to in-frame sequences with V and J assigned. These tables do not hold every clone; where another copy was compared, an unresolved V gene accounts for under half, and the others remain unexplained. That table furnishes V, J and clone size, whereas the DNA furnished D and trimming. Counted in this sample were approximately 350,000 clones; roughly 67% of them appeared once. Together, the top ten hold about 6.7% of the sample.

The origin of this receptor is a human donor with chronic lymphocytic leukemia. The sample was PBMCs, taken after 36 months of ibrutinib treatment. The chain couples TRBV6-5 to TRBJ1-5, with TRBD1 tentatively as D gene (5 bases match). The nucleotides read TGTGCCAGCAGTACTTCAGGGTGGGGACAGCCCCAGCATTTT. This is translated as CASSTSGWGQPQHF.